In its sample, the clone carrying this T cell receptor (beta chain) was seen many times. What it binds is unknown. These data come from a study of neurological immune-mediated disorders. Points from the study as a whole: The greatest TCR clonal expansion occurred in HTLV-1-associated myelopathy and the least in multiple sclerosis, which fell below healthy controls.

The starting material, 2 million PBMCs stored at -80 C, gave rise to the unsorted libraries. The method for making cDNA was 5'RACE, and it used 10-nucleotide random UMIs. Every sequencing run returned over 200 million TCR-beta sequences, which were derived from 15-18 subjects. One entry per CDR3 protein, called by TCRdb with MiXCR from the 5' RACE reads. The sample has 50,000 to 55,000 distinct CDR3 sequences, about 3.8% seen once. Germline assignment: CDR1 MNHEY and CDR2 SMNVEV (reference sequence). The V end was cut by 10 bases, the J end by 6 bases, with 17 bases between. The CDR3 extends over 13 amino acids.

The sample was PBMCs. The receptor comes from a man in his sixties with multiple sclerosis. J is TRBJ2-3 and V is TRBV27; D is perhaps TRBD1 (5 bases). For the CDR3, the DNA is TGTGCCACACTGGGGCCCGTCCGTGATACGCAGTATTTT. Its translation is CATLGPVRDTQYF.